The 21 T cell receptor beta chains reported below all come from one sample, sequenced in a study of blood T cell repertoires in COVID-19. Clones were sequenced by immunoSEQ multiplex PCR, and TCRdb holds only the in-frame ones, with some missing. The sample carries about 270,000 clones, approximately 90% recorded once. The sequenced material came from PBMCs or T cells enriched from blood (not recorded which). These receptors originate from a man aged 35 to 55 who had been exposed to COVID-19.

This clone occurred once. The CDR3 sequence: CASSLMDRLNTEAFF. The CDR3 region has the DNA TGTGCCAGCAGCTTAATGGACAGACTGAACACTGAAGCTTTCTTT. The chain uses TRBV7-2 and TRBJ1-1; a possible D gene is TRBD1 (6 bases). In germline, CDR1 is SGHTA, CDR2 FQGNSA. The CDR3 runs to 15 residues. Trimming took 2 bases from V and 0 from J, leaving 10 bases between them.

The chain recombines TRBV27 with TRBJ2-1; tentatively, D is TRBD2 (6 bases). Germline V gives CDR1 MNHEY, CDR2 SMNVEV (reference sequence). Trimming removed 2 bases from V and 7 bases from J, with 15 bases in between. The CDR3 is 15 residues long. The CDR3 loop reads CASSLGGNVGNEQFF. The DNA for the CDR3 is TGTGCCAGCAGTTTAGGAGGGAACGTGGGGAATGAGCAGTTCTTC.

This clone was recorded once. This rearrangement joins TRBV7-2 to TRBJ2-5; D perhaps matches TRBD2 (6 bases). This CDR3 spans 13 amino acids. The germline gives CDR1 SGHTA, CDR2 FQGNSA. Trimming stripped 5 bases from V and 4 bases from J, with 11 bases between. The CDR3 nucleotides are TGTGCCAGCAGCCCAGGGAGGCGAGAGACCCAGTACTTC. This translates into CASSPGRRETQYF.

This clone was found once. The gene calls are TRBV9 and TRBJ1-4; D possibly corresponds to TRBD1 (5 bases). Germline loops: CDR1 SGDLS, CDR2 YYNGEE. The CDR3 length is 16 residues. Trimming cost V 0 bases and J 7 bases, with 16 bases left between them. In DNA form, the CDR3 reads TGTGCCAGCAGCGTAGCTATTGGGGCGGCGAGTGAAAAACTGTTTTTT. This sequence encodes CASSVAIGAASEKLFF.

The CDR3 is CASSPGTGGFLETQYF. In DNA form, the CDR3 reads TGTGCCAGCAGTCCGGGGACAGGGGGCTTCCTAGAGACCCAGTACTTC. The chain employs TRBV27 and TRBJ2-5; 12 positions agree with TRBD1. CDR3 length equals 16 residues. The junction had 8 bases not matched to a gene; V was cut back by 5 bases and J by 4 bases. Germline CDR1 is MNHEY and CDR2 is SMNVEV (reference sequence).

CDR3 amino acids: CASSVEPQGTSYGYTF. As DNA, the CDR3 is TGTGCCAGCAGCGTAGAACCTCAGGGGACCTCCTATGGCTACACCTTC. V and J are TRBV9 and TRBJ1-2, with D possibly being TRBD1 (6 bases). The CDR3 loop spans 16 amino acids. The germline V gene has CDR1 SGDLS and CDR2 YYNGEE. V was pared by 0 bases and J by 4 bases, with 16 bases between.

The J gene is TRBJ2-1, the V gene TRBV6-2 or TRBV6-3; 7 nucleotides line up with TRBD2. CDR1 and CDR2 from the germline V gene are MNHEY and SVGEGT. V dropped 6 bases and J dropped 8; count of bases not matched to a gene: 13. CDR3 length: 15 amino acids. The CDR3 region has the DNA TGTGCCAGCAGCCCCTATAGCGGGTCCGTTGATGAGCAGTTCTTC. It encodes CASSPYSGSVDEQFF.

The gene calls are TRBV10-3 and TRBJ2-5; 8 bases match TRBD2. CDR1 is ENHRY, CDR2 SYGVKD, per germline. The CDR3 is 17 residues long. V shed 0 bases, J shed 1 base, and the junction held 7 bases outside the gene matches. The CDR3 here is CAISESFTSGSQETQYF. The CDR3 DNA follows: TGTGCCATCAGTGAGTCATTTACTAGCGGAAGCCAAGAGACCCAGTACTTC.

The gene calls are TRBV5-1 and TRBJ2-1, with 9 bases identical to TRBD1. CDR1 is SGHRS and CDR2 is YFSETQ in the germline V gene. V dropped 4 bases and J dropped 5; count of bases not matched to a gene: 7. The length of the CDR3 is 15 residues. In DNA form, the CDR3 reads TGCGCCAGCAGCACGGGACAGGGAATTCACAATGAGCAGTTCTTC. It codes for CASSTGQGIHNEQFF. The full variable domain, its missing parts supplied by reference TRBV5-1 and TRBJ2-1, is KAGVTQTPRYLIKTRGQQVTLSCSPISGHRSVSWYQQTPGQGLQFLFEYFSETQRNKGNFPGRFSGRQFSNSRSEMNVSTLELGDSALYLCASSTGQGIHNEQFFGPGTRLTVL.

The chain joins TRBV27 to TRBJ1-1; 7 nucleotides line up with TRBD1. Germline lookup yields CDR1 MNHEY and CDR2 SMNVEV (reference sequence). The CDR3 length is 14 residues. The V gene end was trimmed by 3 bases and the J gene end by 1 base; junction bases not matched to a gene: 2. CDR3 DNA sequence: TGTGCCAGCAGTTTGGGACAGACGAACACTGAAGCTTTCTTT. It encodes CASSLGQTNTEAFF.

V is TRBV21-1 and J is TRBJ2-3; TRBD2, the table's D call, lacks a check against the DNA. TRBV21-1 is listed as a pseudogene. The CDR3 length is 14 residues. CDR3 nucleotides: TGTGCCAGCAGCAAACGAGGGAGCACAGATACGCAGTATTTT. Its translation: CASSKRGSTDTQYF.

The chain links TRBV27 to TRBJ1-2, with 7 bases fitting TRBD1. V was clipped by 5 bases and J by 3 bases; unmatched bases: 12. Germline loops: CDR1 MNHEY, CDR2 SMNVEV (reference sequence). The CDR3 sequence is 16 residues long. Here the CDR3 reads CASSPIRTGGDYGYTF. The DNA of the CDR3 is TGTGCCAGCAGTCCTATTAGGACAGGAGGTGACTATGGCTACACCTTC.

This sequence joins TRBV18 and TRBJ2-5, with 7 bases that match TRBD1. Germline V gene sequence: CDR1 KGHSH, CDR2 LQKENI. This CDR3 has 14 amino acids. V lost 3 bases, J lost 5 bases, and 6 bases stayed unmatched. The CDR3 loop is CASSPSGQRETQYF. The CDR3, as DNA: TGTGCCAGCTCACCCTCGGGACAGAGGGAGACCCAGTACTTC.

The CDR3 DNA reads as TGTGCCAGCAGTGAGCCTGGCAAAGAGACCCAGTACTTC. This gives the protein CASSEPGKETQYF. The V call is TRBV2, the J call TRBJ2-5, with D unresolved. V lost 3 bases to trimming and J lost 3 bases, with 8 bases between them. This CDR3 comprises 13 residues. Germline CDR1 is SNHLY and CDR2 is FYNNEI.

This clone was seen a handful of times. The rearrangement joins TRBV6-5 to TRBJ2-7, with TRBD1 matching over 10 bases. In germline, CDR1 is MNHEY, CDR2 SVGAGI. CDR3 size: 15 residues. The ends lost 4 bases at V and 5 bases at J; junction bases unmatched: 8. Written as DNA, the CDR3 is TGTGCCAGCAGTTCCCTCGGGACAGGGGACGACGAGCAGTACTTC. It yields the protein CASSSLGTGDDEQYF.

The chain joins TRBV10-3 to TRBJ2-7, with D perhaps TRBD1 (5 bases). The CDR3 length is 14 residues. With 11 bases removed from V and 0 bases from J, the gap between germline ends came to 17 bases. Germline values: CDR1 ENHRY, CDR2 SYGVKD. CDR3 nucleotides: TGTGCCTGCTGGAAGGGTCAGGGCTCCTACGAGCAGTACTTC. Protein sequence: CACWKGQGSYEQYF.

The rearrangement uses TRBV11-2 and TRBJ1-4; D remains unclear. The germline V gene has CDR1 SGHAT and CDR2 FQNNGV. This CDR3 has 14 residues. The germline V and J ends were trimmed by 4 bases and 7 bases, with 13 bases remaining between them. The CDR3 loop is CASSSRGVGEKLFF. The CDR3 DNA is TGTGCCAGCAGCTCCCGCGGGGTCGGTGAAAAACTGTTTTTT.

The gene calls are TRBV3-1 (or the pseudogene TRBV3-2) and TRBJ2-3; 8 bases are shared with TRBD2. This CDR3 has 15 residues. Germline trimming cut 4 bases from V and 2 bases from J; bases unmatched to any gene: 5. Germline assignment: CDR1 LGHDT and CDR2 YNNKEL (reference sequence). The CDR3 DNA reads TGTGCCAGCAGCCCCTCAGCGGGGGCCACAGATACGCAGTATTTT. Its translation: CASSPSAGATDTQYF.

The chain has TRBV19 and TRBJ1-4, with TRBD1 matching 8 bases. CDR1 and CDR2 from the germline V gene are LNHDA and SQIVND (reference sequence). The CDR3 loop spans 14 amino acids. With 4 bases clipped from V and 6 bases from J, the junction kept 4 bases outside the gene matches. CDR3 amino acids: CASSTGGADEKLFF. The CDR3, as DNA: TGTGCCAGTAGTACAGGGGGCGCGGATGAAAAACTGTTTTTT.

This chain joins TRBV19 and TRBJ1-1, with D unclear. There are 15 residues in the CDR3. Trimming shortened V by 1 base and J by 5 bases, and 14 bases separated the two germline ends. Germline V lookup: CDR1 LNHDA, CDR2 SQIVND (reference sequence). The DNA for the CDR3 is TGTGCCAGTAGTATAGCCCCGGGAATAAGGACTGAAGCTTTCTTT. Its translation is CASSIAPGIRTEAFF.

The CDR3 coding sequence is TGTGCCAGCAAATACGGGACAGGGAGTGGCGAGCAGTACTTC. Translating it yields CASKYGTGSGEQYF. The chain uses TRBV27 and TRBJ2-7, with 9 nucleotides matching TRBD1. The V segment lost 7 bases and the J segment 6 bases; nucleotides outside the gene matches: 10. This CDR3 comprises 14 residues. Germline V gene data show CDR1 as MNHEY and CDR2 as SMNVEV (reference sequence).